The clone carrying this T cell receptor (beta chain) was observed a few times. What it recognizes is unknown. The entry originates in a study of human T cells and chemical hapten exposure. Study results and limitations: Those TCRs sitting above 1 in 1000 frequency stayed the same with DPC sensitization.

Time point indicated: patch test 1, 2 weeks after DPC sensitization. Treatment specified: therapeutic diphenylcyclopropenone sensitization with weekly scalp DPC. Researchers sampled blood before each patch test went on. Suited to DPC and affected by alopecia, the donors ranged from 18 to 70 years old. Per the study methods: Sequenced samples showed a median of 95,638 TCRs each, with counts running from around 20,000 to 690,000. MiXCR, applied by TCRdb to the RACE reads, yields one record per CDR3 protein. The V and J calls reflect TCRdb's pipeline rather than the authors' work. Of 90,000 or so distinct CDR3 sequences listed, 8% to 11% were seen once; the top ten hold about 2.4%. Trimming took off 3 bases at V and 5 bases at J, with 12 bases between the two ends. The germline gives CDR1 MGHRA, CDR2 YSYEKL. The CDR3 totals 14 residues.

The receptor's source is a man aged 40-50 years with alopecia areata. Some clones in this sample may be carry-over from other donors' samples. The starting material was whole blood, obtained in connection with sensitization to the hapten diphenylcyclopropenone (DPC). The V and J genes are TRBV4-1 and TRBJ2-3; D not resolved. The CDR3 DNA follows: TGCGCCAGCAGCCAGGCGCTTGACCTAGATACGCAGTATTTT. Translation: CASSQALDLDTQYF.